This T cell receptor (beta chain) emerged from a study of cytomegalovirus exposure and HLA in healthy donors. It was with 60 Vbeta and 13 Jbeta primers that the PCR ran. Methods used by the authors: Roughly 11 million of the about 80 million unique TCR beta chains counted in a later analysis were shared. Assay: immunoSEQ multiplex PCR; the TCRdb copy retains only in-frame clones and omits some. That table gives V, J and clone size, and the DNA gave D and trimming. Of tens of thousands of clones listed, approximately 79% are singletons. The V and J ends lost 6 bases and 4 bases, in that order; junction bases with no gene match: 1. CDR1 is MNHNS and CDR2 is SASEGT in the germline V gene. The CDR3 extends over 12 amino acids. There were likely unrecorded immune exposures, though donors were nominally healthy when sampled. Study observations and caveats: A prior analysis recorded that most TCR beta V segments were productive about 87% or about 30% of the time.

With respect to this clone: The target antigen is unknown.

The origin of this receptor is a man aged 25 to 40 in good health and CMV-seronegative. J is TRBJ2-3 and V is TRBV6-1; 7 bases agree with TRBD1. Sequenced sample: PBMCs. The CDR3 DNA follows: TGTGCCAGCAGACAGGGGCCAGATACGCAGTATTTT. Encoded protein: CASRQGPDTQYF.